This is a list of T cell receptor beta chains from one sample in a study of PD-L1 blockade in urothelial cancer. Profiling relied on immunoSEQ multiplex PCR, and the TCRdb table lists in-frame clones only, not all of them. The data show roughly 120,000 clones, around 88% seen once. Material: PBMCs, obtained around atezolizumab (anti-PD-L1) treatment. The receptors here all came from a man in his fifties or sixties with urothelial cancer. CDR3s include the opening cysteine and the closing phenylalanine or tryptophan. D genes are given only for firm matches. Size values are once, few and many counts, or a class for expanded clones, and some rows have none.

V gene,J gene,D gene,clone size,CDR3 protein,CDR3 DNA
TRBV18,TRBJ2-5,-,-,CASSRTSLIGGKETQYF,TGTGCCAGCTCACGTACTAGCCTGATAGGCGGTAAGGAGACCCAGTACTTC
TRBV28,TRBJ1-2,-,-,CASSLIAEGGYTF,TGTGCCAGCAGTTTAATAGCCGAGGGTGGCTACACCTTC
TRBV27,TRBJ2-1,TRBD2,-,CASSLRTSGGVYNEQFF,TGTGCCAGCAGTTTACGGACTAGCGGGGGGGTGTACAATGAGCAGTTCTTC
TRBV19,TRBJ2-1,TRBD2,-,CASSAKSGSNEQFF,TGTGCCAGTAGCGCTAAGAGCGGGAGCAATGAGCAGTTCTTC
TRBV7-9,TRBJ1-3,-,-,CASSFPRQSSGNTIYF,TGTGCCAGCAGCTTTCCCAGGCAAAGCTCTGGAAACACCATATATTTT
TRBV15,TRBJ2-2,-,once,CATRRAGQVRTGELFF,TGTGCCACCAGAAGAGCCGGCCAGGTCCGCACCGGGGAGCTGTTTTTT
TRBV7-9,TRBJ2-1,TRBD2,-,CASSLMGAGGNNEQFF,TGTGCCAGCAGCTTAATGGGGGCGGGAGGTAACAATGAGCAGTTCTTC
TRBV19,TRBJ1-2,TRBD1,few,CASSPGQGYYGYTF,TGTGCCAGTAGTCCGGGACAGGGGTACTATGGCTACACCTTC
TRBV7-6,TRBJ1-1,-,-,CASSLEQSRWTEAFF,TGTGCCAGCAGCTTAGAACAGTCTCGGTGGACTGAAGCTTTCTTT
TRBV5-1,TRBJ2-3,TRBD2,-,CASSFKAGADTQYF,TGCGCCAGCAGCTTTAAGGCGGGGGCAGATACGCAGTATTTT
TRBV5-1,TRBJ2-5,-,-,CASSPQEGQSATQYF,TGCGCCAGCAGCCCCCAAGAAGGACAATCAGCGACCCAGTACTTC
TRBV28,TRBJ1-2,-,-,CASLEGVNYGYTF,TGTGCCAGCCTGGAAGGGGTAAACTATGGCTACACCTTC
TRBV5-4,TRBJ1-5,-,-,CASSLGGPGQPQHF,TGTGCCAGCAGCTTGGGGGGGCCGGGACAGCCCCAGCATTTT
TRBV7-6,TRBJ1-1,TRBD1,-,CASSLAEGANTEAFF,TGTGCCAGCAGCTTAGCGGAGGGGGCGAACACTGAAGCTTTCTTT
TRBV6-5,TRBJ2-3,-,-,CAAGGTTDTQYF,TGTGCCGCGGGCGGGACCACAGATACGCAGTATTTT
TRBV30,TRBJ1-2,TRBD1,-,CAWSQTPGQGSGYTF,TGTGCCTGGAGTCAAACCCCGGGACAGGGCTCTGGCTACACCTTC
TRBV27,TRBJ1-4,-,-,CASSLAGTRPEKLFF,TGTGCCAGCAGTTTGGCCGGGACACGGCCTGAAAAACTGTTTTTT
TRBV5-5,TRBJ1-2,TRBD1,-,CASSPGQGGTNYGYTF,TGTGCCAGCAGCCCTGGACAGGGGGGGACTAACTATGGCTACACCTTC